The sequence of this TCR beta chain was determined in a study of blood T cell repertoires in COVID-19. Only in-frame clones appear in the TCRdb table, and some are missing; sequencing was by immunoSEQ multiplex PCR. The sample lists some 200,000 clones; more than 65% were seen once. Germline CDR1 is WNHNN and CDR2 is SYGVQD (reference sequence). This CDR3 contains 18 residues. V was shortened by 4 bases and J by 0 bases, with 16 bases between the two germline ends. Sample: peripheral blood. The clonotype comes from a woman aged 30 to 39 who had recovered from COVID-19. The chain has TRBV10-1 and TRBJ2-6; tentative D call: TRBD1 (5 bases). The CDR3 coding sequence is TGCGCCAGCAGTGCGGGCAGGGCCGATAGCTCTGGGGCCAACGTCCTGACTTTC. Translated, it gives CASSAGRADSSGANVLTF.